This T cell receptor beta chain was profiled in a study of T cell clonality in common variable immunodeficiency. V was pared by 0 bases and J by 0 bases, with 11 bases between. The germline V gene encodes CDR1 SNHLY and CDR2 FYNNEI. The CDR3 spans 16 residues. The study's findings and limits: Common variable immunodeficiency TCR beta sequences reportedly had fewer deletions and N-nucleotide insertions.

This clone was recorded at least ten times. Its antigen is undetermined. Read coverage stops 3 residues before the CDR3 terminus; the germline J gene supplies the remainder. Only in-frame clones appear in the TCRdb table, and some are missing; sequencing was by immunoSEQ multiplex PCR. The table lists fewer than 30,000 clones, with no singletons. This chain uses TRBV2 with TRBJ1-2, with D perhaps TRBD1 (6 bases). Specimen: peripheral blood mononuclear cells. The origin of this receptor is a human donor with common variable immunodeficiency. CDR3 amino acids: CASSEAEGDTNYGYTF. The CDR3 DNA, read in part, is TGTGCCAGCAGTGAAGCCGAGGGGGATACTAACTATGGC.